What follows are 17 T cell receptor beta chains derived from one specimen sequenced in a study of blood T cell repertoires in COVID-19. The repertoire was sequenced with immunoSEQ multiplex PCR; TCRdb's copy has only in-frame clones and lacks some. The table has 470,000 or so clones, around 89% seen once; the top ten hold roughly 4%. The sample taken for sequencing was peripheral blood. All receptors come from a woman aged 30 to 39 with acute or convalescent COVID-19.

In its sample, this clone was seen a few times. The chain is built from TRBV6-1 and TRBJ1-1, with 8 nucleotides matching TRBD1. The germline V gene has CDR1 MNHNS and CDR2 SASEGT. V shed 6 bases, J shed 3 bases, and the junction held 15 bases outside the gene matches. This CDR3 comprises 17 residues. CDR3 residues: CASREQQPTGEDTEAFF. CDR3 sequence (DNA): TGTGCCAGCAGAGAACAGCAACCGACAGGGGAAGACACTGAAGCTTTCTTT.

The gene calls are TRBV28 and TRBJ1-3; TRBD1 agrees at 7 bases. Germline CDR1 and CDR2: MDHEN and SYDVKM. This CDR3 is 15 amino acids long. J was trimmed by 2 bases and V by 6 bases; bases with no gene match: 7. This CDR3 reads CASRGAGTAGNTIYF. In DNA, the CDR3 is TGTGCCAGCAGGGGGGCAGGGACAGCTGGAAACACCATATATTTT.

This clone turned up a few times. The rearrangement uses TRBV5-8 and TRBJ1-3; D call uncertain. CDR3 size: 15 residues. Trimming stripped 3 bases from V and 2 bases from J, with 12 bases between. CDR1 is SGHTS, CDR2 YDEGEE, per germline. The CDR3 nucleotides read TGTGCCAGCAGCTCCCTTACAAGAACTGGAAACACCATATATTTT. It translates to CASSSLTRTGNTIYF.

This clone was picked up one time. This chain joins TRBV19 and TRBJ2-3; D may be TRBD2 (6 bases). Germline lookup yields CDR1 LNHDA and CDR2 SQIVND (reference sequence). This CDR3 is built from 13 residues. V gave up 7 bases and J gave up 2 bases, with 10 bases separating them. The CDR3 bases are TGTGCCAGTAAGGCTAGCGACACAGATACGCAGTATTTT. This encodes CASKASDTDTQYF.

This chain links TRBV7-2 with TRBJ2-1; no reliable D call. From germline, CDR1 is SGHTA and CDR2 FQGNSA. V was cut by 5 bases and J by 5 bases, with 7 bases left in between. There are 12 residues in the CDR3. The CDR3 region has the DNA TGTGCCAGCAGCCTGAGTCACAATGAGCAGTTCTTC. Translated, it gives CASSLSHNEQFF.

V is TRBV6-5 and J is TRBJ1-2, with a possible D match to TRBD1 (5 bases). Deletions cut 5 bases from V and 4 bases from J, with 14 bases between. Germline assignment: CDR1 MNHEY and CDR2 SVGAGI. This CDR3 is 14 amino acids long. The CDR3 loop is CASSPQGGSYGYTF. CDR3 in DNA: TGTGCCAGCAGTCCCCAGGGAGGAAGCTATGGCTACACCTTC.

The chain employs TRBV5-1 and TRBJ2-7; 9 nucleotides line up with TRBD2. The CDR3 covers 13 residues. J lost 4 bases, V lost 1 base, and 0 bases had no gene match. Looked up from germline, CDR1 is SGHRS and CDR2 is YFSETQ. The CDR3 bases are TGCGCCAGCAGCTTGACTAGCGGGTACGAGCAGTACTTC. Protein product: CASSLTSGYEQYF.

The chain couples TRBV10-3 to TRBJ2-3; weak D call: TRBD2 (5 bases). The ends were cut back, 0 bases at V and 6 bases at J, with 10 bases in the middle. Germline V gene sequence: CDR1 ENHRY, CDR2 SYGVKD. CDR3 length: 14 amino acids. This chain's CDR3 is CAISESAVLDTQYF. CDR3 coding DNA: TGTGCCATCAGTGAGTCAGCGGTCCTTGATACGCAGTATTTT.

A note on this clone: The identical CDR3 is also encoded by other nucleotide sequences in the sample. The genes are TRBV6-1 and TRBJ2-3; the D gene is possibly TRBD2 (6 bases). The V end was cut by 1 base, the J end by 0 bases, with 8 bases between. The CDR3 has 15 amino acids. CDR1 and CDR2 (germline): MNHNS, SASEGT. CDR3 in DNA: TGTGCCAGCAGTGAAGGTGGGAGGAGCACAGATACGCAGTATTTT. Translation gives CASSEGGRSTDTQYF.

The chain uses TRBV7-8 and TRBJ1-3; no reliable D call. Germline V gene sequence: CDR1 SGHVS, CDR2 FQNEAQ. The CDR3 is 14 residues long. Trimming cost V 4 bases and J 4 bases, with 11 bases left between them. CDR3 DNA: TGTGCCAGCAGCTGGGGTGGGGAGGGAAACACCATATATTTT. Its translation is CASSWGGEGNTIYF.

The chain uses TRBV18 and TRBJ1-2; D remains unclear. This CDR3 region has 15 residues. Germline CDR1 reads KGHSH; CDR2 reads LQKENI. V shed 3 bases and J shed 2 bases, with 13 bases lying between them. The CDR3 DNA sequence: TGTGCCAGCTCACCCGAGCGGGGTTCCAACTATGGCTACACCTTC. Translating gives CASSPERGSNYGYTF.

The V and J genes are TRBV19 and TRBJ2-1, with TRBD2 matching 7 bases. V shed 1 base, J shed 3 bases, and the junction held 6 bases outside the gene matches. The CDR3 runs to 16 residues. CDR1 is LNHDA, CDR2 SQIVND, per germline (reference sequence). The CDR3 loop reads CASSIVSRGDYNEQFF. In DNA, the CDR3 is TGTGCCAGTAGTATAGTCAGCCGGGGGGACTACAATGAGCAGTTCTTC.

This chain uses TRBV6-2 or TRBV6-3 with TRBJ1-5; tentatively, D is TRBD1 (5 bases). The CDR3 totals 14 residues. Germline V gene data show CDR1 as MNHEY and CDR2 as SVGEGT. The V and J ends lost 2 bases and 4 bases respectively, with 9 bases between them. CDR3 sequence (DNA): TGTGCCAGCAGTTACAGGGGAGGGAATCAGCCCCAGCATTTT. It specifies CASSYRGGNQPQHF.

This chain connects TRBV19 to TRBJ2-7; D not resolved. The CDR3 is 11 residues long. Trimming took off 3 bases at V and 7 bases at J, with 7 bases between the two ends. The germline CDR1 and CDR2 sequences are LNHDA and SQIVND (reference sequence). Written as DNA, the CDR3 is TGTGCCAGTAGTATGTGGCGGGAGCAGTACTTC. It codes for CASSMWREQYF. Full variable domain (remainder filled in from reference TRBV19 and TRBJ2-7): DGGITQSPKYLFRKEGQNVTLSCEQNLNHDAMYWYRQDPGQGLRLIYYSQIVNDFQKGDIAEGYSVSREKKESFPLTVTSAQKNPTAFYLCASSMWREQYFGPGTRLTVT.

The chain uses TRBV19 and TRBJ2-2; 8 bases align to TRBD1. The CDR3 runs to 15 residues. The germline V gene has CDR1 LNHDA and CDR2 SQIVND (reference sequence). V dropped 4 bases and J dropped 5; count of bases not matched to a gene: 6. The CDR3 region has the DNA TGTGCCAGTAGTAAAGACAGGGGACGAACCGGGGAGCTGTTTTTT. The encoded protein is CASSKDRGRTGELFF.

J is TRBJ2-5 and V is TRBV12-3 or TRBV12-4; no firm D call. The CDR3 extends over 13 amino acids. The ends were cut back, 5 bases at V and 4 bases at J, with 11 bases in the middle. The DNA for the CDR3 is TGTGCCAGCAGTACTCACGGTTTAGAGACCCAGTACTTC. It encodes CASSTHGLETQYF.

Points on this clone: Other DNA sequences in this sample translate to the same CDR3. V and J are TRBV20-1 and TRBJ1-2; D possibly corresponds to TRBD1 (5 bases). Germline CDR1 DFQATT, CDR2 SNEGSKA (reference sequence). CDR3 size: 11 residues. Trimming took 6 bases from V and 2 from J, leaving 7 bases between them. The CDR3 DNA follows: TGCAGTGCAAAGGGGAACTATGGCTACACCTTC. This translates into CSAKGNYGYTF.